The clone carrying this T cell receptor (beta chain) was counted many times. Its antigen is currently unknown. What was amplified from RNA transcripts were TCR beta CDR3 regions. During a first-round RT-PCR of the TCR CDR3, the HTBI primer set was used. TCRdb reanalysed the multiplex PCR reads using MiXCR and keeps one entry per CDR3 protein. The table lists 450,000 to 550,000 distinct CDR3 sequences, around 22% of them singletons, with about 11% in the top ten. Trimming left V 1 base short and J 10 bases short, with 13 bases between. This CDR3 region has 13 residues. Germline V gene sequence: CDR1 LGHDT, CDR2 YNNKEL (reference sequence). These data are taken from a study of T cells in Graves' hyperthyroidism and ophthalmopathy. About the research overall: Before any treatment, at initial diagnosis, peripheral blood was collected.

Among ophthalmopathy patients, the Clinical Activity Score reached at least 3, the NOSPECS grade reached at least 4, and duration remained under 3 months. Thyroid ultrasound and orbital computed tomography, with clinical symptoms and serum thyroxine and TRAb, informed diagnoses. Study-level points and caveats: For ophthalmopathy, model prediction preceded onset by a median 6.5 months.

V is TRBV3-1 and J is TRBJ1-1; maybe TRBD1 (5 bases). This sequence originates from a woman aged 30 to 39 with Graves' ophthalmopathy. The sample taken for sequencing was blood. The CDR3 DNA reads TGTGCCAGCAGCCAAGTGCCCTCCCAGGGAGCTTTCTTT. The encoded protein is CASSQVPSQGAFF.